The present T cell receptor (beta chain) was sequenced within a study of blood T cell repertoires in COVID-19. Turning to the study itself: Whether acute or convalescent, the COVID-19 samples came from the United States, Italy and Spain. PBMCs, B-cell-depleted T cells, or T cells provided the cDNA or gDNA that made up the material.

V shed 0 bases and J 5 bases; nucleotides not matched to a gene: 7. The V gene's germline CDR1 is SGHDT and CDR2 YYEEEE. The CDR3 has 16 amino acids. In the original analysis: Reference gene primer amplification gave nucleated cell count estimates. The assay was immunoSEQ multiplex PCR, and TCRdb's table has in-frame clones only and misses some. Clone size and the V and J calls come from that table; the DNA yielded D and trimming. The sample includes about 50,000 clones, 79% of them seen just once. The V and J genes are TRBV5-6 and TRBJ2-5; 10 bases match TRBD2. Material for sequencing was peripheral blood. The TCR comes from a man between 70 and 80 years old with acute or convalescent COVID-19. CDR3 residues: CASSLGPSGGLETQYF. CDR3 nucleotides: TGTGCCAGCAGCTTGGGGCCTAGCGGGGGTTTGGAGACCCAGTACTTC. The complete variable domain, with remaining parts taken from reference TRBV5-6 and TRBJ2-5, reads DAGVTQSPTHLIKTRGQQVTLRCSPKSGHDTVSWYQQALGQGPQFIFQYYEEEERQRGNFPDRFSGHQFPNYSSELNVNALLLGDSALYLCASSLGPSGGLETQYFGPGTRLLVL.